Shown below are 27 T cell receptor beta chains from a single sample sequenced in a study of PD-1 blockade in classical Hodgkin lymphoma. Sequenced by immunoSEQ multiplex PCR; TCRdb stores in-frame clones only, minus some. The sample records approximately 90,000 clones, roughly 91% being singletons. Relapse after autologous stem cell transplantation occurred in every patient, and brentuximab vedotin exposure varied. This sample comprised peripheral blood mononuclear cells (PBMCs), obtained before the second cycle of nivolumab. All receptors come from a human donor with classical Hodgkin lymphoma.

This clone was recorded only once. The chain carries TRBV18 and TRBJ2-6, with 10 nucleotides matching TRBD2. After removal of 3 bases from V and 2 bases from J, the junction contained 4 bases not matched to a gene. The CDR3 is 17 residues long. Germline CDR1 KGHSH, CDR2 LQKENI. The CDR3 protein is CASSPLAGEAGANVLTF. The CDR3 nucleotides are TGTGCCAGCTCACCCCTAGCGGGAGAGGCTGGGGCCAACGTCCTGACTTTC.

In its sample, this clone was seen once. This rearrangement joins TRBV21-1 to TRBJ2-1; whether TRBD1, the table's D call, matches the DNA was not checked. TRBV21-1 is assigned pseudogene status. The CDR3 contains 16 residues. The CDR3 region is CASSKDQGGSYNEQFF. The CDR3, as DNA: TGTGCCAGCAGCAAAGACCAGGGGGGCTCCTACAATGAGCAGTTCTTC.

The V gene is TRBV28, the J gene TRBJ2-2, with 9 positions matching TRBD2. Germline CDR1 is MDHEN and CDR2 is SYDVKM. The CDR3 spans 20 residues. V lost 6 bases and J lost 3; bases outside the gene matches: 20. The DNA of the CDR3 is TGTGCCAGCAGCCCTTCCCCCATGTTAGCGGGAGTAAAGGACACCGGGGAGCTGTTTTTT. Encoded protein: CASSPSPMLAGVKDTGELFF.

In DNA form, the CDR3 reads TGCAGCGTTGAAGATTGGCGAGGGGCCAGCTCCTACGAGCAGTACTTC. It specifies CSVEDWRGASSYEQYF. V gene TRBV29-1 combines with J gene TRBJ2-5; possibly TRBD1 or TRBD2 for D (5 bases each). The DNA end is more similar to TRBJ2-7, so the J call may be wrong. The CDR3 is 16 residues long. CDR1 SQVTM and CDR2 ANQGSEA come from the germline V gene.

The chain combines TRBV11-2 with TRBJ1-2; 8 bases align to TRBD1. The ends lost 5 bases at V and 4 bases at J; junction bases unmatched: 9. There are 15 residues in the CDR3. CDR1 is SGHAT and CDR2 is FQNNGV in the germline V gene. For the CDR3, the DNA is TGTGCCAGCAGCGCCGCAGGGGGCTCTTTCTATGGCTACACCTTC. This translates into CASSAAGGSFYGYTF.

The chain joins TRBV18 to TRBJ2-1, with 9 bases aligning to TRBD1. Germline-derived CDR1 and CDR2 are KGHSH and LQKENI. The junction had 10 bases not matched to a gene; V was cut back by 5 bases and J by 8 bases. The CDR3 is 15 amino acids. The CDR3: CASSAGTGFSDEQFF. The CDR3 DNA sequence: TGTGCCAGCTCAGCAGGGACAGGGTTCTCCGATGAGCAGTTCTTC. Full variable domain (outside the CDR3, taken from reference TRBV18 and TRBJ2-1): NAGVMQNPRHLVRRRGQEARLRCSPMKGHSHVYWYRQLPEEGLKFMVYLQKENIIDESGMPKERFSAEFPKEGPSILRIQQVVRGDSAAYFCASSAGTGFSDEQFFGPGTRLTVL.

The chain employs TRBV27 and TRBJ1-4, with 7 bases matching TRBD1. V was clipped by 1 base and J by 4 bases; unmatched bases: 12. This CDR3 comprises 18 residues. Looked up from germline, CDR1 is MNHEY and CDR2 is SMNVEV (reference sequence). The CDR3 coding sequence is TGTGCCAGCAGTTTATTTCGTACCGGACAGGCGGGTAATGAAAAACTGTTTTTT. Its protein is CASSLFRTGQAGNEKLFF.

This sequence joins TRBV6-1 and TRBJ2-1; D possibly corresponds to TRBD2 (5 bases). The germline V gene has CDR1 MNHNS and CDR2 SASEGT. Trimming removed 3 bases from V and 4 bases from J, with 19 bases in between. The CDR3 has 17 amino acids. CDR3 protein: CASSDGEVRVNYNEQFF. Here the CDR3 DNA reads TGTGCCAGCAGTGACGGGGAAGTCCGGGTTAATTACAATGAGCAGTTCTTC.

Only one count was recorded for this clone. CDR3 sequence: CASSEFLGQGVLLYEQYF. The CDR3 nucleotides are TGTGCCAGCAGTGAATTTCTGGGACAGGGGGTCCTTCTCTACGAGCAGTACTTC. The chain links TRBV2 to TRBJ2-7; the match to TRBD1 covers 11 bases. The CDR3 sequence is 18 residues long. From germline, CDR1 is SNHLY and CDR2 FYNNEI. V shed 2 bases, J shed 3 bases, and the junction held 12 bases outside the gene matches.

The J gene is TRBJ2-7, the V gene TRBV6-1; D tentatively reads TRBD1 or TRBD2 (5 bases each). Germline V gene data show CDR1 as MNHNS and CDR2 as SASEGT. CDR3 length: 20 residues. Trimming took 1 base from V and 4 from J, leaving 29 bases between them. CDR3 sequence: CASSEGGWKGTPLAEYEQYF. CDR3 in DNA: TGTGCCAGCAGTGAAGGGGGGTGGAAGGGGACCCCTCTAGCTGAGTACGAGCAGTACTTC.

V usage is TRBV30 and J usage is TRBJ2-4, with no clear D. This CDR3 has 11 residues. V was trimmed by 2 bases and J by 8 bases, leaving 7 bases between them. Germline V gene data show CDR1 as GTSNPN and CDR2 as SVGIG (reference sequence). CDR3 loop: CAWSSVDIQYF. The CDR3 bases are TGTGCCTGGAGTTCCGTGGACATTCAGTACTTC.

CDR3 sequence: CASSSPGQGPYEQYF. The DNA of the CDR3 is TGTGCCAGCAGTTCACCGGGACAGGGACCCTACGAGCAGTACTTC. This chain links TRBV27 with TRBJ2-7; 9 nucleotides match TRBD1. After removal of 4 bases from V and 2 bases from J, the junction contained 6 bases not matched to a gene. The CDR3 is made up of 15 amino acids. Germline V lookup: CDR1 MNHEY, CDR2 SMNVEV (reference sequence).

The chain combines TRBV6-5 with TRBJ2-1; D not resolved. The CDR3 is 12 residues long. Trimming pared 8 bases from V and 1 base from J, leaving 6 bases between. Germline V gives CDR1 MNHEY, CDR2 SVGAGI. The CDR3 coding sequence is TGTGCCAGCGGCCGATCCTACAATGAGCAGTTCTTC. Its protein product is CASGRSYNEQFF.

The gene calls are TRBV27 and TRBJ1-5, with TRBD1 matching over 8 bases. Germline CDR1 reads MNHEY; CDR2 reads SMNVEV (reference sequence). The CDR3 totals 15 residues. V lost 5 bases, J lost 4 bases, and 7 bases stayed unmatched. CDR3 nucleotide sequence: TGTGCCAGCAGTCTGGGGACAGGAGGGAATCAGCCCCAGCATTTT. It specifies CASSLGTGGNQPQHF.

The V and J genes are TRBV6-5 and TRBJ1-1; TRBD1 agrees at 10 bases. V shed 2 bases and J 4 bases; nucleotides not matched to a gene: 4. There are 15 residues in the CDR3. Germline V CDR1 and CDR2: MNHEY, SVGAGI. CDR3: CASSYGDRGPTEAFF. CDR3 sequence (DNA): TGTGCCAGCAGTTACGGGGACAGGGGTCCCACTGAAGCTTTCTTT.

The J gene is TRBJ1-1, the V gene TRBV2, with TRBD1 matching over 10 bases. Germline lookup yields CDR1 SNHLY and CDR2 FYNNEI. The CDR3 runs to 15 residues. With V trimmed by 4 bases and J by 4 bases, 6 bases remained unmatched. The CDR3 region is CASSGRDRGGTEAFF. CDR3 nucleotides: TGTGCCAGCAGTGGAAGGGACAGGGGTGGCACTGAAGCTTTCTTT.

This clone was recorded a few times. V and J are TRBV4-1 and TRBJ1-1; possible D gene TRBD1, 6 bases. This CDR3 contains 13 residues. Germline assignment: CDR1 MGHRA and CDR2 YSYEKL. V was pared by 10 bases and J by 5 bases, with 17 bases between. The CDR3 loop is CATKNEGETEAFF. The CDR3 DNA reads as TGCGCCACGAAAAACGAGGGGGAGACTGAAGCTTTCTTT.

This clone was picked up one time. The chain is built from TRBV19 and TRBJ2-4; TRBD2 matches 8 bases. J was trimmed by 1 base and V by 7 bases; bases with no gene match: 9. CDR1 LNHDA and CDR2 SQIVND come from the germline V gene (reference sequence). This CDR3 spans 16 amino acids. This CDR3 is CASTLTSVRAKNIQYF. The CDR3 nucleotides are TGTGCCAGTACCTTGACTAGCGTTAGGGCCAAAAACATTCAGTACTTC. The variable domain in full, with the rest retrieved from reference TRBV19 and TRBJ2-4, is DGGITQSPKYLFRKEGQNVTLSCEQNLNHDAMYWYRQDPGQGLRLIYYSQIVNDFQKGDIAEGYSVSREKKESFPLTVTSAQKNPTAFYLCASTLTSVRAKNIQYFGAGTRLSVL.

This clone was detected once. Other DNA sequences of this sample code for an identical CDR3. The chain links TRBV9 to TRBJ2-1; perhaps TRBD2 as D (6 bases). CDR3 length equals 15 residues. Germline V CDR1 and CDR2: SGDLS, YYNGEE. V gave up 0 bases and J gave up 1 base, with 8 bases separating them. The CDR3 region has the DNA TGTGCCAGCAGCGTAGTCGGGGGTTCCTACAATGAGCAGTTCTTC. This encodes CASSVVGGSYNEQFF.

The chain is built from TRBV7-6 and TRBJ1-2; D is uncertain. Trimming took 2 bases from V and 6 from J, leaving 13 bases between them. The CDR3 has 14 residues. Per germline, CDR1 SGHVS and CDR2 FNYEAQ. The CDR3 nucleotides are TGTGCCAGCAGCTTAAACCCCCTCAGCCATGGCTACACCTTC. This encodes CASSLNPLSHGYTF.

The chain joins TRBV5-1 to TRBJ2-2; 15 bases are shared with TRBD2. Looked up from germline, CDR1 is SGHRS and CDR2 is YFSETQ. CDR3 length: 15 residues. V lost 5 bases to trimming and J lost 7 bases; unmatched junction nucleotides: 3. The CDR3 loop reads CASRGTSGRLGELFF. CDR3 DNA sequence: TGCGCCAGCAGGGGGACTAGCGGGAGGCTCGGGGAGCTGTTTTTT.

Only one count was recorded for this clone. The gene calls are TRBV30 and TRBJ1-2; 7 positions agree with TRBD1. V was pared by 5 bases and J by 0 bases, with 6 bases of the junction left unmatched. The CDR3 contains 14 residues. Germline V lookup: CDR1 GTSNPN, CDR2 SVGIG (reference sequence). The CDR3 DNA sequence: TGTGCCTGGGGACAGGCGGGTTCTAACTATGGCTACACCTTC. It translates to CAWGQAGSNYGYTF.

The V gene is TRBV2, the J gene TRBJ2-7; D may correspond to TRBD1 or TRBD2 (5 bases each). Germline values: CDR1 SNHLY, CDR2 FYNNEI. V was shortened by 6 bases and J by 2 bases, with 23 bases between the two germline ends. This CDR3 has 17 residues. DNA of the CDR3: TGTGCCAGCAGCGTGTCGGGGCAGGGCCAAGCTACCTACGAGCAGTACTTC. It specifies CASSVSGQGQATYEQYF.

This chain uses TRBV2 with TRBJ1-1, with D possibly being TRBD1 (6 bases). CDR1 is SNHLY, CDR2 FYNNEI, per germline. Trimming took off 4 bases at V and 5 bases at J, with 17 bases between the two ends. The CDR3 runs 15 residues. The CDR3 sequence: CASSGTRQGRTEAFF. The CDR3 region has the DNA TGTGCCAGCAGTGGAACACGCCAGGGGAGAACTGAAGCTTTCTTT.

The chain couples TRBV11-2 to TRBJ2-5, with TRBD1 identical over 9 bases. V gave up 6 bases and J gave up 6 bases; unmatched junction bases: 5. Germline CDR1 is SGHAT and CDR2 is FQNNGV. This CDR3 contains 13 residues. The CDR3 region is CASRIGQGKTQYF. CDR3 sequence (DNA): TGTGCCAGCAGAATCGGACAGGGGAAGACCCAGTACTTC.

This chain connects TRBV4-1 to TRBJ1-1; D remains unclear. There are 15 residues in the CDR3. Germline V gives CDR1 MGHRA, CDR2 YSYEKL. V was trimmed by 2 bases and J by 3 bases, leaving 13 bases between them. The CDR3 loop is CASSQFQVKDTEAFF. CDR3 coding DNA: TGCGCCAGCAGCCAATTCCAGGTGAAGGACACTGAAGCTTTCTTT.

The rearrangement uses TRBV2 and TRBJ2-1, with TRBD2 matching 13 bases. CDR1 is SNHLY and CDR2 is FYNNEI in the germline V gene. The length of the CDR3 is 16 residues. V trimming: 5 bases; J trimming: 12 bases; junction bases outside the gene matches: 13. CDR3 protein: CASSQGTSGTSFPQFF. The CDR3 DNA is TGTGCCAGCAGTCAAGGGACTAGCGGGACCTCCTTTCCGCAGTTCTTC.